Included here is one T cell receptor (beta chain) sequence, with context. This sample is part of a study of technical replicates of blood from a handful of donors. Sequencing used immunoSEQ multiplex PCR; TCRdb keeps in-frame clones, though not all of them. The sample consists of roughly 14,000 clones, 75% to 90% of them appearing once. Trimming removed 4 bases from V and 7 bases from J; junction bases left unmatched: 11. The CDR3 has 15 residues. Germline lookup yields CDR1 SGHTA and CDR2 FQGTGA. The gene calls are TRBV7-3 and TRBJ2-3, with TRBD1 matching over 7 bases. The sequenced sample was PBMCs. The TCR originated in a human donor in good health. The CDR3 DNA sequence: TGTGCCAGCAGCTCGCTCAGGGGCAGGGGGAATACGCAGTATTTT. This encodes CASSSLRGRGNTQYF.